This TCR beta chain stems from a study of blood T cell repertoires in COVID-19. Here immunoSEQ multiplex PCR was the method, and the copy in TCRdb shows in-frame clones only, minus some. The sample yields approximately 210,000 clones, approximately 90% seen once. The specimen sequenced was peripheral blood. The source of this sequence is a man aged 35-49 years with acute or convalescent COVID-19.

CDR3 nucleotide sequence: TGTGCCAGCAGTTTGGGGGGCCAAGACAGGGAAGTTGATGATCAGCCCCAGCATTTT. Translating it yields CASSLGGQDREVDDQPQHF. This sequence joins TRBV28 and TRBJ1-5, with TRBD1 matching 7 bases. Germline V lookup: CDR1 MDHEN, CDR2 SYDVKM. The CDR3 runs 19 residues. J lost 5 bases, V lost 3 bases, and 19 bases had no gene match.